Given below is one TCR beta chain in context. Its specific antigen is unknown. No much larger clone exists at a distance of one base, and base qualities are not known. This entry comes from a study of Graves' ophthalmopathy and Graves' hyperthyroidism (dated by TCRdb to the late 2010s). Background for the entire study: Stable hyperthyroidism was defined as no progression to ophthalmopathy within 18 months of follow-up. The independent validation cohort included about 19 hyperthyroidism patients plus 17 patients who later progressed from hyperthyroidism to ophthalmopathy. After sampling, hyperthyroidism patients received methimazole starting at 30 mg daily, and ophthalmopathy patients received high-dose intravenous methylprednisolone. To explore V-J signatures that separate ophthalmopathy from hyperthyroidism, a discovery set of about a hundred patients was enrolled, consisting of about 41 with ophthalmopathy and under 65 with stable hyperthyroidism. The study used TCR beta repertoire signatures to distinguish Graves' ophthalmopathy from Graves' hyperthyroidism and to predict progression to ophthalmopathy. In roughly 6 hyperthyroidism patients, T-cell repertoires of thyroid tissue and blood were compared. In total, 135 blood samples were TCR-sequenced: approximately 42 ophthalmopathy, some 75 hyperthyroidism and 17 hyperthyroidism-to-ophthalmopathy patients.

General conclusions and limits of the study: No statistical method was used to predetermine the sample size, and group allocation was not hidden from the investigators. Most expanded thyroid clonotypes with a frequency above 0.001 also appeared in blood, which suggests that blood repertoires may reflect the immune response in the thyroid. In validation, the model predicted ophthalmopathy progression with about 71% sensitivity and around 72% specificity; more than ten predicted patients were CT-confirmed with GO in a median of about 6.1 months. In cross-validation, the 13-signature model distinguished ophthalmopathy from stable hyperthyroidism with about 87% sensitivity and about 84% specificity, and in the test set the corresponding values were roughly 80% and 76%.

V lost 6 bases and J lost 10 bases, and the count of bases not matched to a germline gene is 4. Based on the germline V gene (reference sequence), the CDR1 and CDR2 sequences are WNHNN and SYGVQD. Its CDR3 holds 12 amino acids, cysteine through phenylalanine. Here the CDR3 DNA is all that survives: 36 bases in frame from base 1. Hyperthyroidism patients were newly diagnosed, were aged 18 to 65 years, and had a disease duration under 2 months. Patients with other autoimmune diseases, uncontrolled infections, pregnancy or lactation were excluded. Diagnosis was based on clinical symptoms, serum thyroxine, TRAb, thyroid ultrasound and orbital computed tomography. Total RNA was extracted with Trizol reagent and quality-checked on an Agilent 2100 Bioanalyzer. For repertoire sequencing, the TCR beta CDR3 regions were amplified from RNA transcripts. A first-round RT-PCR used HTBI primers with the Qiagen OneStep RT-PCR kit, followed by a second-round multiplex PCR, size selection and purification. The libraries underwent paired-end sequencing with 100 bp reads on an Illumina HiSeq2000. On the authors' methods: Reads were processed with SOAPnuke, discarding reads with adapters, uncalled bases, mean Phred below 15, or no exact constant-primer or identifier match. COPE v1.2.5 was used to merge high-quality paired reads. Each unique nucleotide sequence was defined as a clonotype, and clonotypes were aligned to IMGT TRB V, D and J references with MiTCR v1.1. Analysis was restricted to V-J combinations with a frequency above 0.0001, which covered 99.2% of repertoires. For each V-J combination, a TCR clonal expansion and chaos score was defined as F50 clonal expansion divided by the chaos observed in the TCRdist matrix. Welch's t-statistics and random forest were used to reduce the features to around 13 V-J combinations, which were then used as input to a naive Bayes classifier. The Morisita-Horn index was used to measure how similar the thyroid and blood repertoires were. TCRdb reworked the public reads: Q25 trimming with fastp, MiXCR clone assembly, productive beta chains retained. CDR3 protein sequences are deduplicated, and each keeps its most common genes and DNA. Clone size and V and J calls follow TCRdb, not the original study. Here the sample has about 550,000 distinct CDR3 sequences; about 35% occur a single time. Of the sample, about 4% is held by the ten largest clones.

Sequencing was performed on peripheral blood or thyroid tissue (not recorded which). This TCR came from an adult man with Graves' hyperthyroidism. The chain joins TRBV10-1 to TRBJ1-5, with 9 junctional bases fitting TRBD1. In nucleotides, the sequence is TGCGCCAGCAGAAGGACAGGGGTTCCCCAGCATTTT. Its protein product is CASRRTGVPQHF.